Included here is one TCR beta chain sequence, with context. These data come from a study of OX40 agonist ivuxolimab in advanced cancers. On the study more broadly: Patients were given ivuxolimab, an antibody that agonizes OX40 (CD134). Ivuxolimab was administered intravenously to patients at 0.01 to 10 mg/kg every 2 weeks.

The CDR3 is made up of 15 amino acids. V was cut by 2 bases and J by 0 bases, with 10 bases left in between. CDR1 is SGHRS and CDR2 is YFSETQ in the germline V gene. Profiling relied on immunoSEQ multiplex PCR, and the TCRdb table lists in-frame clones only, not all of them. The sample carries over 40,000 clones, about four fifths recorded once. V usage is TRBV5-1 and J usage is TRBJ2-3; D might be TRBD1 (5 bases). The TCR was taken from an adult with an advanced solid tumor such as melanoma, head and neck, liver or kidney cancer. The sequenced sample was CD4+ or CD8+ T cells sorted from blood, obtained in a trial of the OX40 agonist ivuxolimab. CDR3 in amino acids: CASSFEGASTDTQYF. In nucleotides, the CDR3 is TGCGCCAGCAGCTTTGAAGGGGCTAGCACAGATACGCAGTATTTT.